Each of the 21 T cell receptor beta chains below was sequenced from the same sample in a study of patients and donors after allogeneic stem cell transplantation. In TCRdb, the RT-PCR reads were re-called with MiXCR into one record per CDR3 protein. The profile shows approximately 410,000 distinct CDR3 sequences, approximately 16% of them singletons. The sequenced material came from blood, either unsorted or a sorted T cell fraction (not recorded which). The receptor set was obtained from a human donor who was either an allogeneic HSCT recipient or a stem cell or donor lymphocyte infusion donor (not recorded which). It is not recorded whose cells these are; they may come from a transplant donor.

This clonotype was counted at least ten times. This chain uses TRBV12-3 or TRBV12-4 with TRBJ1-1; 8 nucleotides line up with TRBD1. The CDR3 is made up of 15 amino acids. Trimming removed 6 bases from V and 3 bases from J; junction bases left unmatched: 9. The CDR3 sequence is CASRRTGTVDTEAFF. CDR3 DNA: TGTGCCAGCAGACGGACAGGGACGGTGGACACTGAAGCTTTCTTT.

The gene calls are TRBV9 and TRBJ1-1; D unclear. V shed 3 bases and J shed 1 base, with 7 bases lying between them. The germline V gene has CDR1 SGDLS and CDR2 YYNGEE. The CDR3 loop spans 13 amino acids. The CDR3 nucleotides are TGTGCCAGCAGCGCGGCCAAGAACACTGAAGCTTTCTTT. Translated, it gives CASSAAKNTEAFF.

The sample holds many counts of this clonotype. The chain couples TRBV12-3 or TRBV12-4 to TRBJ2-1; possibly TRBD2 for D (5 bases). CDR3 length equals 16 residues. V lost 3 bases and J lost 1, with 13 bases in between. Here the CDR3 reads CASSFTGVGSYNEQFF. The CDR3 bases are TGTGCCAGCAGTTTTACCGGGGTTGGATCCTACAATGAGCAGTTCTTC.

This clonotype was observed a handful of times. V usage is TRBV24-1 and J usage is TRBJ2-7; 8 bases map to TRBD1. Germline V lookup: CDR1 KGHDR, CDR2 SFDVKD. V shed 3 bases, J shed 3 bases, and the junction held 3 bases outside the gene matches. The CDR3 loop spans 14 amino acids. The CDR3 DNA follows: TGTGCCACCAGTGATCCAGGGACAGGCTACGAGCAGTACTTC. Translation gives CATSDPGTGYEQYF.

The chain joins TRBV5-4 to TRBJ1-6; D may be TRBD1 (5 bases). The CDR3 loop spans 17 amino acids. V was cut by 0 bases and J by 7 bases, with 17 bases left in between. The V gene's germline CDR1 is SGHNT and CDR2 YYREEE (reference sequence). CDR3 in DNA: TGTGCCAGCAGCTTGGAATACGGGGACTCCCCAAATTCACCCCTCCACTTT. It codes for CASSLEYGDSPNSPLHF.

The CDR3, as DNA: TGCAGTGCTAGTTCTAGCGGGGACGGTACGCAGTATTTT. Translation gives CSASSSGDGTQYF. The chain joins TRBV20-1 to TRBJ2-3; 9 bases align to TRBD2. The V gene's germline CDR1 is DFQATT and CDR2 SNEGSKA (reference sequence). J lost 8 bases, V lost 3 bases, and 6 bases had no gene match. The CDR3 loop spans 13 amino acids.

The chain uses TRBV29-1 and TRBJ1-1; D uncertain. Trimming stripped 2 bases from V and 1 base from J, with 8 bases between. Per the germline V gene, CDR1 is SQVTM and CDR2 is ANQGSEA. This CDR3 is 13 amino acids long. CDR3 region: CSVEQVTNTEAFF. Written as DNA, the CDR3 is TGCAGCGTTGAACAGGTAACGAACACTGAAGCTTTCTTT. Based on the CDR3 plus reference TRBV29-1 and TRBJ1-1, the full variable domain is SAVISQKPSRDICQRGTSLTIQCQVDSQVTMMFWYRQQPGQSLTLIATANQGSEATYESGFVIDKFPISRPNLTFSTLTVSNMSPEDSSIYLCSVEQVTNTEAFFGQGTRLTVV.

The chain combines TRBV6-2 or TRBV6-3 with TRBJ2-2; possible D gene TRBD1, 6 bases. CDR3 length equals 16 residues. Trimming removed 3 bases from V and 5 bases from J, with 16 bases in between. From germline, CDR1 is MNHEY and CDR2 SVGEGT. The CDR3 DNA sequence: TGTGCCAGCAGTTATGCCGCCGTAGGGGGAACCGGGGAGCTGTTTTTT. Translating gives CASSYAAVGGTGELFF.

The chain recombines TRBV7-9 with TRBJ2-2, with D hard to call. The V end was cut by 1 base, the J end by 7 bases, with 7 bases between. Germline-derived CDR1 and CDR2 are SEHNR and FQNEAQ (reference sequence). There are 13 residues in the CDR3. The CDR3 nucleotides are TGTGCCAGCAGCTTAGGCCATTTCGGGGAGCTGTTTTTT. Encoded protein: CASSLGHFGELFF.

The table lists this clonotype with a few counts. The J gene is TRBJ2-7, the V gene TRBV4-1, with 11 bases aligning to TRBD2. CDR1 MGHRA and CDR2 YSYEKL come from the germline V gene. V lost 4 bases and J lost 12; bases outside the gene matches: 11. CDR3 length: 14 residues. The CDR3 protein is CASSPPGLAEGMYF. The CDR3 region has the DNA TGCGCCAGCAGCCCACCGGGACTAGCGGAGGGGATGTACTTC.

This clonotype was picked up a small number of times. The chain carries TRBV7-2 and TRBJ2-1; 12 positions match TRBD2. The CDR3 extends over 16 amino acids. Germline lookup yields CDR1 SGHTA and CDR2 FQGNSA. The trim removed 5 bases at V and 4 bases at J, leaving 6 bases unmatched. CDR3 loop: CASSQRGLAGYNEQFF. The DNA of the CDR3 is TGTGCCAGCAGCCAGAGGGGACTAGCGGGTTACAATGAGCAGTTCTTC.

This clonotype showed up many times. The chain carries TRBV4-2 and TRBJ2-1, with 9 bases matching TRBD2. The CDR3 spans 15 residues. V dropped 1 base and J dropped 8; count of bases not matched to a gene: 6. Germline lookup yields CDR1 LGHNA and CDR2 YNFKEQ. The CDR3 loop is CASSQGVSGSDEQFF. The CDR3, as DNA: TGTGCCAGCAGCCAAGGGGTTAGCGGGAGCGATGAGCAGTTCTTC.

This clonotype has more than one count but fewer than ten. The gene calls are TRBV7-2 and TRBJ2-3; 10 bases map to TRBD2. After removal of 5 bases from V and 2 bases from J, the junction contained 7 bases not matched to a gene. In germline, CDR1 is SGHTA, CDR2 FQGNSA. CDR3 length: 16 residues. The CDR3 DNA reads TGTGCCAGCAGCATCAGACTAGCGGGCCACACAGATACGCAGTATTTT. Translated: CASSIRLAGHTDTQYF.

The chain employs TRBV7-6 and TRBJ2-7; the D call may be TRBD1 or TRBD2 (6 bases each). Deletions cut 5 bases from V and 4 bases from J, with 24 bases between. Germline CDR1 SGHVS, CDR2 FNYEAQ. CDR3 length: 17 amino acids. The CDR3 reads CASSNHPRDTGVYEQYF. The CDR3 coding sequence is TGTGCCAGCAGCAACCATCCCCGGGACACGGGGGTATACGAGCAGTACTTC.

The J gene is TRBJ2-1, the V gene TRBV12-3 or TRBV12-4, with 11 bases matching TRBD2. Trimming at V came to 7 bases and at J to 8 bases, leaving 13 bases not matched to a gene. The CDR3 runs to 16 residues. The CDR3 DNA follows: TGTGCCAGCACCGAGGGACTAGCGGAGCCGATCGATGAGCAGTTCTTC. Translating it yields CASTEGLAEPIDEQFF.

This clonotype was observed a few times. The chain employs TRBV7-2 and TRBJ2-7; 7 nucleotides line up with TRBD2. This CDR3 is built from 15 residues. J was trimmed by 2 bases and V by 1 base; bases with no gene match: 5. Germline CDR1 reads SGHTA; CDR2 reads FQGNSA. The CDR3 loop is CASSLVLAAAYEQYF. CDR3 sequence (DNA): TGTGCCAGCAGCTTAGTCCTAGCGGCCGCCTACGAGCAGTACTTC. Full variable domain (remainder filled in from reference TRBV7-2 and TRBJ2-7): GAGVSQSPSNKVTEKGKDVELRCDPISGHTALYWYRQSLGQGLEFLIYFQGNSAPDKSGLPSDRFSAERTGGSVSTLTIQRTQQEDSAVYLCASSLVLAAAYEQYFGPGTRLTVT.

This clonotype was counted a few times. The J gene is TRBJ1-1, the V gene TRBV12-3 or TRBV12-4; TRBD1 matches 7 bases. After removal of 5 bases from V and 5 bases from J, the junction contained 8 bases not matched to a gene. This CDR3 spans 14 amino acids. CDR3 loop: CASSRQGLETEAFF. The CDR3 DNA is TGTGCCAGCAGTCGACAGGGTTTGGAAACTGAAGCTTTCTTT.

V and J are TRBV11-2 and TRBJ2-5, with D hard to call. CDR1 SGHAT and CDR2 FQNNGV come from the germline V gene. The CDR3 has 13 amino acids. Deletions cut 9 bases from V and 2 bases from J, with 13 bases between. CDR3 in amino acids: CASQWNLQETQYF. CDR3 nucleotide sequence: TGTGCCAGTCAGTGGAACTTACAAGAGACCCAGTACTTC.

The table lists this clonotype with a few counts. The V gene is TRBV25-1, the J gene TRBJ2-1; 11 bases match TRBD1. V shed 2 bases, J shed 3 bases, and the junction held 3 bases outside the gene matches. CDR1 and CDR2 from the germline V gene are MGHDK and SYGVNS. This CDR3 has 16 residues. This chain's CDR3 is CASSERTGGHYNEQFF. CDR3 nucleotides: TGTGCCAGCAGTGAAAGGACAGGGGGCCACTACAATGAGCAGTTCTTC.

This clonotype has at least ten counts. The rearrangement joins TRBV20-1 to TRBJ2-3; 7 bases are shared with TRBD2. Trimming removed 5 bases from V and 8 bases from J; junction bases left unmatched: 16. This CDR3 is built from 15 residues. Germline CDR1 and CDR2: DFQATT and SNEGSKA (reference sequence). DNA of the CDR3: TGCAGTGCTCCCCCTCCGGGACTAACATTTGTTACGCAGTATTTT. It codes for CSAPPPGLTFVTQYF.

Turning to this clonotype: This likely reflects a read error, since a far larger clone is one base away. The chain is built from TRBV5-1 and TRBJ2-2, with TRBD1 as a possible D gene (6 bases). V was clipped by 4 bases and J by 6 bases, with 13 bases between them. The germline CDR1 and CDR2 sequences are SGHRS and YFSETQ. The CDR3 length is 14 residues. For the CDR3, the DNA is TGCGCCAGCAGCCAAAGACAGGAGGCCGGGGAGCTGTTTTTT. Its translation: CASSQRQEAGELFF.